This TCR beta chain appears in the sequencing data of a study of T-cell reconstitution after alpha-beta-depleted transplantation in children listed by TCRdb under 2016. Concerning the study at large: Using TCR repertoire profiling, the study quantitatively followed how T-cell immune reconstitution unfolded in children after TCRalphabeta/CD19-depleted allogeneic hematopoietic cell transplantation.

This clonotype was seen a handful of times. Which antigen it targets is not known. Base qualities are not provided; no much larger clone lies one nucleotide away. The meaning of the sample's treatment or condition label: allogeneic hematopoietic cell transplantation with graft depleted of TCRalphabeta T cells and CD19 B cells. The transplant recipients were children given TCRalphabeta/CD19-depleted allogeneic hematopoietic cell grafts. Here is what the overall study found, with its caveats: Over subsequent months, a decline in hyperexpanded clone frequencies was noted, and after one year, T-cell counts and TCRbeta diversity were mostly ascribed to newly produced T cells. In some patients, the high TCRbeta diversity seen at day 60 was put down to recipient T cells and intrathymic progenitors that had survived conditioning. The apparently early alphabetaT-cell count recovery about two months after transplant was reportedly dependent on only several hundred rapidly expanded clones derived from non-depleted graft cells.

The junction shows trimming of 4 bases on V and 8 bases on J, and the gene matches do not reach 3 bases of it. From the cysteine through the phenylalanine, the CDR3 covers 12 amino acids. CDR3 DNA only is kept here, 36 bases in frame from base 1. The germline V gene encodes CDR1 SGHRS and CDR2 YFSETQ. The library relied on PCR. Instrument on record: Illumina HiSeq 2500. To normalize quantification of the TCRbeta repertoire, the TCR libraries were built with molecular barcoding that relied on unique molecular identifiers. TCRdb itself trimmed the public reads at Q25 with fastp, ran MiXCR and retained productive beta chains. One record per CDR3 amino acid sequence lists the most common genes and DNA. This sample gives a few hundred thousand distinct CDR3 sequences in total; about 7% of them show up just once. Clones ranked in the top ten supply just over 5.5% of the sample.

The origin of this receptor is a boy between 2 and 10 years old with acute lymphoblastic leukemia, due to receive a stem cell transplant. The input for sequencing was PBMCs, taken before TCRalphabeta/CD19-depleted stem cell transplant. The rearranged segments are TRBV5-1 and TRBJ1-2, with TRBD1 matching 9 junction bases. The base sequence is TGCGCCAGCAGCCCCGACAGGGGGGGCTACACCTTC. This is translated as CASSPDRGGYTF. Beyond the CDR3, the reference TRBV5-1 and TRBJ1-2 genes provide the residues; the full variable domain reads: KAGVTQTPRYLIKTRGQQVTLSCSPISGHRSVSWYQQTPGQGLQFLFEYFSETQRNKGNFPGRFSGRQFSNSRSEMNVSTLELGDSALYLCASSPDRGGYTFGSGTRLTVV.